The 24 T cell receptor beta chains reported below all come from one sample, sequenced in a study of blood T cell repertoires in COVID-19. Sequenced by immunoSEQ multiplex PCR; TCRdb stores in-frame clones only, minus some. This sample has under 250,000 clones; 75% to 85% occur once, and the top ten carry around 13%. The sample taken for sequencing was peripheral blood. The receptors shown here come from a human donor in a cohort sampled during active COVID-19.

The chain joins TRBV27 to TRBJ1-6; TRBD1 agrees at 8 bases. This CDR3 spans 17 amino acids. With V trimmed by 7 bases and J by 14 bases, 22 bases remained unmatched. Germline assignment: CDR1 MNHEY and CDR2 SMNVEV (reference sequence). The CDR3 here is CASTFGGPDRVAGTLHF. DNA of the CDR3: TGTGCCAGCACTTTCGGGGGGCCGGACAGGGTGGCCGGAACCCTCCACTTT.

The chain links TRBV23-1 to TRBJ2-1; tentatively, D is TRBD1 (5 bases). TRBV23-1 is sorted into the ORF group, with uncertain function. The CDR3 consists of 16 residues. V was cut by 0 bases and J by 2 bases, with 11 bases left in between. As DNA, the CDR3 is TGCGCCAGCAGTCAATCCTTTGCAGGGCCCTACAATGAGCAGTTCTTC. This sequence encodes CASSQSFAGPYNEQFF.

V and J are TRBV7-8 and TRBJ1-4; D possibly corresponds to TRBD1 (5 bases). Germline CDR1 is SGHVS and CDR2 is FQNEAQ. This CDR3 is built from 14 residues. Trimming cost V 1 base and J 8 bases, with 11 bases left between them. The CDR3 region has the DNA TGTGCCAGCAGCTTAGGGGTGGGGCAGGAAAAACTGTTTTTT. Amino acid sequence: CASSLGVGQEKLFF.

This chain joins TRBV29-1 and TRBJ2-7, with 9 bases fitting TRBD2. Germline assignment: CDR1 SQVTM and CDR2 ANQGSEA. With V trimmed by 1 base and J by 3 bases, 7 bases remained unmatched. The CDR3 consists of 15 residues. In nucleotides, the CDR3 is TGCAGCGTTGAAGTTAGCGGGAGCGAAGTCTACGAGCAGTACTTC. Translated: CSVEVSGSEVYEQYF.

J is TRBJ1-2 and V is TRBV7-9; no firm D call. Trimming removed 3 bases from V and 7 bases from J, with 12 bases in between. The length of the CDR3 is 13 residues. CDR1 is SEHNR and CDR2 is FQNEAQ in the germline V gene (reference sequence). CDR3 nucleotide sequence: TGTGCCAGCAGCTTTCGAGCGGCGGGTGGCTACACCTTC. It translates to CASSFRAAGGYTF.

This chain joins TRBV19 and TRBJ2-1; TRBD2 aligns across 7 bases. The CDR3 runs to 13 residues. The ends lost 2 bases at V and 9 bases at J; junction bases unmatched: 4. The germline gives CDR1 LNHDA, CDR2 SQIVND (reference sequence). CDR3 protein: CASSIPAGLEQFF. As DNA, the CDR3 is TGTGCCAGTAGTATACCAGCGGGACTTGAGCAGTTCTTC. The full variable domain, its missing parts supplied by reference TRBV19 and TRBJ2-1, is DGGITQSPKYLFRKEGQNVTLSCEQNLNHDAMYWYRQDPGQGLRLIYYSQIVNDFQKGDIAEGYSVSREKKESFPLTVTSAQKNPTAFYLCASSIPAGLEQFFGPGTRLTVL.

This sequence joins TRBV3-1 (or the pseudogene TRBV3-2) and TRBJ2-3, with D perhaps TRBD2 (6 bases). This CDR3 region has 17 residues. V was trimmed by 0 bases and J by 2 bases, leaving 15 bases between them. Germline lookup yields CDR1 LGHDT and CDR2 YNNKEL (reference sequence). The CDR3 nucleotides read TGTGCCAGCAGCCAAGATAGGACGGGAGATCTCACAGATACGCAGTATTTT. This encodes CASSQDRTGDLTDTQYF.

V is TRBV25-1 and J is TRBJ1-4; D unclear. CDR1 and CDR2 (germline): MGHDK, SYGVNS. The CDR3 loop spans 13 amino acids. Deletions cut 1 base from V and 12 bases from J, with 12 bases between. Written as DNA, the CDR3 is TGTGCCAGCAGTGAATCATCGTCGAGGGAACTGTTTTTT. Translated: CASSESSSRELFF.

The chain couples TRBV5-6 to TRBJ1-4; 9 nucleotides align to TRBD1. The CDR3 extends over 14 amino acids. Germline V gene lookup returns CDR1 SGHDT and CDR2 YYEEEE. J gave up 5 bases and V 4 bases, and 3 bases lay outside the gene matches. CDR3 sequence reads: CASSPGTGNEKLFF. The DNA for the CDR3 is TGTGCCAGCAGCCCCGGGACAGGGAATGAAAAACTGTTTTTT.

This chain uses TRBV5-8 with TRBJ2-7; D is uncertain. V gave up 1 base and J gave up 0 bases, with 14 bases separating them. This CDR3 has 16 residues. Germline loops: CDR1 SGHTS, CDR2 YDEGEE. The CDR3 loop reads CASSLLSSLNSYEQYF. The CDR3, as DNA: TGTGCCAGCAGCTTGTTAAGTAGTCTCAACTCCTACGAGCAGTACTTC.

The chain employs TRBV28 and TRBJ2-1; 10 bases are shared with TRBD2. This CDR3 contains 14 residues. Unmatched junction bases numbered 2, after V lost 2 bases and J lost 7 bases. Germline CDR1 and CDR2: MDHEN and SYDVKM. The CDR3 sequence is CASSLLAGVNEQFF. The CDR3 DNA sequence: TGTGCCAGCAGTTTACTAGCGGGAGTTAATGAGCAGTTCTTC.

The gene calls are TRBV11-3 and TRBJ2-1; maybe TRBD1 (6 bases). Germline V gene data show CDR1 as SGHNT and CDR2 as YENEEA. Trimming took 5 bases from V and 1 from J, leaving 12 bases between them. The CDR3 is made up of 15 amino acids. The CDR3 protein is CASSQGHQSYNEQFF. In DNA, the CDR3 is TGTGCCAGCAGCCAGGGACACCAATCCTACAATGAGCAGTTCTTC.

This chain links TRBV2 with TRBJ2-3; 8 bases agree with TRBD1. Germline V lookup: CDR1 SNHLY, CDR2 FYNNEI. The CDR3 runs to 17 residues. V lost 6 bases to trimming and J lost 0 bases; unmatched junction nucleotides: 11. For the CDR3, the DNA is TGTGCCAGCAGCCTAAGGTTTAGGACAGGGAGCACAGATACGCAGTATTTT. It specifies CASSLRFRTGSTDTQYF.

CDR3 region: CASSVLGDRVGNYGYTF. The CDR3 nucleotides are TGTGCCAGCAGTGTGTTGGGGGACAGGGTCGGTAACTATGGCTACACCTTC. This sequence joins TRBV6-1 and TRBJ1-2; TRBD1 agrees at 9 bases. V was pared by 4 bases and J by 1 base, with 10 bases of the junction left unmatched. The CDR3 has 17 amino acids. Germline-derived CDR1 and CDR2 are MNHNS and SASEGT.

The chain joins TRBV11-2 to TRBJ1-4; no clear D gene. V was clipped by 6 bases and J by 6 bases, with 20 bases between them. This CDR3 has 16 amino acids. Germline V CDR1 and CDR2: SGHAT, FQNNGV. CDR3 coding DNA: TGTGCCAGCAGTCCACACCACGGGGAGGTATATGAAAAACTGTTTTTT. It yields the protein CASSPHHGEVYEKLFF.

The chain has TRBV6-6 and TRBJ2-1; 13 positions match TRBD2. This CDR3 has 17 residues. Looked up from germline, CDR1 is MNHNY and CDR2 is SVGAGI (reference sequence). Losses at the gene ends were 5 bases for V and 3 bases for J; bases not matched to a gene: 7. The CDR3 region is CASSRRTSGRNYNEQFF. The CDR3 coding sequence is TGTGCCAGCAGTCGCAGGACTAGCGGGAGAAACTACAATGAGCAGTTCTTC.

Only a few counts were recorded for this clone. As DNA, the CDR3 is TGCGCCAGCAGCTTGGCGGTGGGGGCTAGCTCCTACGAGCAGTACTTC. Translation: CASSLAVGASSYEQYF. The chain has TRBV5-1 and TRBJ2-7; tentatively, D is TRBD1 (6 bases). The V gene's germline CDR1 is SGHRS and CDR2 YFSETQ. The V gene lost 0 bases and the J gene lost 0 bases, with 13 bases spanning the gap. The CDR3 spans 16 residues.

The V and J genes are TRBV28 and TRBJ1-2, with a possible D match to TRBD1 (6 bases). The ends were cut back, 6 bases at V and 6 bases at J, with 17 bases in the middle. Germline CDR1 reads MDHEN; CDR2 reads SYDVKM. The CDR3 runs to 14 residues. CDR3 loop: CASRSYRVSDGYTF. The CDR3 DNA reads TGTGCCAGCAGATCATACAGGGTATCGGATGGCTACACCTTC.

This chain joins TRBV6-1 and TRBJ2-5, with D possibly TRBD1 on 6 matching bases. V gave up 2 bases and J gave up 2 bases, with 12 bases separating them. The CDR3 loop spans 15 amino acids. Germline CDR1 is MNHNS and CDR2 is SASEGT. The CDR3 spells CASSEFGQPQETQYF. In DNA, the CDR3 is TGTGCCAGCAGTGAATTTGGACAGCCACAAGAGACCCAGTACTTC.

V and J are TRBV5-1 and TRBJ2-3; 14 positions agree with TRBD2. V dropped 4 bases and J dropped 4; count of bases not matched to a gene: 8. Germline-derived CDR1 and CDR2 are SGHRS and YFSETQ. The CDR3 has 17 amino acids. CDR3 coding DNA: TGCGCCAGCAGCGCAGGGACTAGCGGGAGTCGGGCAGATACGCAGTATTTT. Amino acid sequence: CASSAGTSGSRADTQYF.

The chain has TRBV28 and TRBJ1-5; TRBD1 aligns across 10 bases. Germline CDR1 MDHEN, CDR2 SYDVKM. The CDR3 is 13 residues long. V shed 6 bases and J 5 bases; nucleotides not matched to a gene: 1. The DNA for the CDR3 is TGTGCCAGCAGGGGGACAGGGGATCAGCCCCAGCATTTT. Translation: CASRGTGDQPQHF.

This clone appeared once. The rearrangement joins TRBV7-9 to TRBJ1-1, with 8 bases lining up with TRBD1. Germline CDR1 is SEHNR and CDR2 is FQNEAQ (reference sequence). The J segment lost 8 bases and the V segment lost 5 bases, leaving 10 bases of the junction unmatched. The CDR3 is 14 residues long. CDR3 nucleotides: TGTGCCAGCAGCGTAGGGGCAGGGGGCCCGGAAGCTTTCTTT. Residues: CASSVGAGGPEAFF.

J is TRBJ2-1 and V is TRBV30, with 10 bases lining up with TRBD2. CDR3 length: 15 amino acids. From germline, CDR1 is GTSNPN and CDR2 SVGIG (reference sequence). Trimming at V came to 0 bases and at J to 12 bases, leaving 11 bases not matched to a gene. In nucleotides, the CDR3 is TGTGCCTGGAGTGTACCTAGCGGGAGTGGGCTTTGGCAGTTCTTC. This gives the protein CAWSVPSGSGLWQFF.

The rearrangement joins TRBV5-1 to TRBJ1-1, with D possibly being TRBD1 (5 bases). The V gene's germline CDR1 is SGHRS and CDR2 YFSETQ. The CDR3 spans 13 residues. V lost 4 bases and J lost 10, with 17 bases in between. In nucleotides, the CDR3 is TGCGCCAGCAGCCCCGAGGCAGGGAAAGGAGCTTTCTTT. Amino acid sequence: CASSPEAGKGAFF.